The 9 T cell receptor beta chains reported below all come from one sample, sequenced in a study of T cells after yellow fever vaccination. TCRdb redid the calling of the 5' RACE reads with MiXCR, one entry per CDR3 protein. The profile shows fewer than 350,000 distinct CDR3 sequences, 8.7% of them singletons. The specimen comprised PBMCs, sampled on the day of the first yellow fever vaccination. These receptors were taken from a man between 18 and 35 years old who received the YFV17D yellow fever vaccine.

The chain couples TRBV14 to TRBJ2-1, with D uncertain. The germline gives CDR1 SGHDN, CDR2 FVKESK. This CDR3 is built from 11 residues. V gave up 4 bases and J gave up 8 bases, with 6 bases separating them. The CDR3 DNA reads TGTGCCAGCAGCCGAAACTATGAGCAGTTCTTC. It codes for CASSRNYEQFF.

The chain has TRBV5-1 and TRBJ2-2; the D gene is possibly TRBD2 (5 bases). The V and J ends lost 5 bases and 2 bases respectively, with 10 bases between them. This CDR3 is 14 amino acids long. CDR1 is SGHRS, CDR2 YFSETQ, per germline. The CDR3 spells CASRAGSNTGELFF. The CDR3, as DNA: TGCGCCAGCAGGGCGGGCTCCAACACCGGGGAGCTGTTTTTT. Filled out from reference TRBV5-1 and TRBJ2-2, the complete variable domain reads KAGVTQTPRYLIKTRGQQVTLSCSPISGHRSVSWYQQTPGQGLQFLFEYFSETQRNKGNFPGRFSGRQFSNSRSEMNVSTLELGDSALYLCASRAGSNTGELFFGEGSRLTVL.

The chain uses TRBV4-3 and TRBJ2-7, with a weak D call TRBD2 (5 bases). CDR3 length equals 14 residues. With 2 bases removed from V and 2 bases from J, the gap between germline ends came to 10 bases. Germline V gene sequence: CDR1 LGHNA, CDR2 YSLEER. CDR3 DNA: TGCGCCAGCAGCCAATCAGCGGATACCTACGAGCAGTACTTC. Encoded protein: CASSQSADTYEQYF.

This chain joins TRBV20-1 and TRBJ1-4; D gene unclear. The CDR3 runs 12 residues. V gave up 3 bases and J gave up 5 bases, with 7 bases separating them. CDR1 is DFQATT and CDR2 is SNEGSKA in the germline V gene (reference sequence). CDR3 DNA sequence: TGCAGTGCTAGTCGGCCAAATGAAAAACTGTTTTTT. Residues: CSASRPNEKLFF.

This clonotype has ten or more counts. The rearrangement joins TRBV5-1 to TRBJ2-2; the D gene is possibly TRBD2 (6 bases). The CDR3 sequence is 14 residues long. The V and J ends lost 2 bases and 2 bases respectively, with 7 bases between them. CDR1 and CDR2 from the germline V gene are SGHRS and YFSETQ. In DNA, the CDR3 is TGCGCCAGCAGCTTAGGGACTAACACCGGGGAGCTGTTTTTT. Its translation: CASSLGTNTGELFF.

In this sample, this clonotype turned up a few times. The J gene is TRBJ1-2, the V gene TRBV27; D gene ambiguous. The CDR3 covers 14 residues. Germline assignment: CDR1 MNHEY and CDR2 SMNVEV (reference sequence). V dropped 7 bases and J dropped 3 bases, with 15 bases sitting between them. The CDR3, as DNA: TGTGCCAGCAATGCGGGAGGCCCAGACTATGGCTACACCTTC. Amino acids: CASNAGGPDYGYTF.

This clonotype showed up many times. The rearrangement links TRBV4-3 to TRBJ1-2; D is perhaps TRBD1 (5 bases). CDR3 size: 20 residues. The germline V and J ends were trimmed by 0 bases and 4 bases, with 27 bases remaining between them. Germline CDR1 is LGHNA and CDR2 is YSLEER. This chain's CDR3 is CASSQDVEGMLGEYGYGYTF. CDR3 coding DNA: TGCGCCAGCAGCCAAGATGTAGAGGGGATGCTAGGGGAGTATGGCTATGGCTACACCTTC.

Many counts were recorded for this clonotype. The rearrangement joins TRBV5-1 to TRBJ1-1; 8 bases agree with TRBD1. The CDR3 loop spans 15 amino acids. Germline V CDR1 and CDR2: SGHRS, YFSETQ. V lost 5 bases, J lost 1 base, and 7 bases stayed unmatched. The CDR3 region has the DNA TGCGCCAGCAGACCGCCAGACAGGGGGAACACTGAAGCTTTCTTT. This translates into CASRPPDRGNTEAFF.

This clonotype was counted only a few times. V is TRBV6-1 and J is TRBJ2-3; 7 bases map to TRBD2. With V trimmed by 5 bases and J by 2 bases, 10 bases remained unmatched. CDR1 is MNHNS and CDR2 is SASEGT in the germline V gene. The CDR3 loop spans 16 amino acids. CDR3 DNA: TGTGCCAGCAGTCAATGGGACTATCCTACCACAGATACGCAGTATTTT. Its translation: CASSQWDYPTTDTQYF.